This TCR beta chain originates from a study of blood T cell repertoires in COVID-19. Source study methods: By means of reference gene primer amplification, nucleated cell counts were estimated. Profiled with immunoSEQ multiplex PCR; TCRdb holds only in-frame clones, not every one. Clone size and the V and J calls come from that table; the DNA yielded D and trimming. The table records 60,000 or so clones, around 88% of them present only once. CDR1 is ENHRY, CDR2 SYGVKD, per germline. This CDR3 has 16 residues. Trimming took 4 bases from V and 1 from J; bases not matched to a gene: 8. The specimen sequenced was peripheral blood. This receptor was identified in a man between 60 and 75 years old with acute or convalescent COVID-19. J is TRBJ1-2 and V is TRBV10-3, with 8 bases matching TRBD1. The CDR3 protein is CAISGARGQVNYGYTF. DNA of the CDR3: TGTGCCATCAGTGGGGCCCGGGGACAGGTTAACTATGGCTACACCTTC.